This is a list of T cell receptor beta chains from one sample in a study of cytomegalovirus exposure and HLA in healthy donors. The repertoire was sequenced with immunoSEQ multiplex PCR; TCRdb's copy has only in-frame clones and lacks some. This table has 160,000 or so clones, around 80% appearing once. The sample comprised PBMCs. These receptors were collected from a male donor in good health and CMV-seropositive. CDR3s include the opening cysteine and the closing phenylalanine or tryptophan. Each record gives: D gene, clone size, J gene, V gene, CDR3 DNA, CDR3 protein. D genes are given only for firm matches. Only some rows state a clone size, as once, few, many or a class for expanded clones.

.	.	TRBJ1-4	TRBV5-4	TGTGCCAGCAGCCCCCGGACTGGCAATGAAAAACTGTTTTTT	CASSPRTGNEKLFF
.	.	TRBJ1-1	TRBV18	TGTGCCAGCTCACCACCTGACGGAGGTCGGGGCCGAGGGGGCTTT	CASSPPDGGRGRGGF
TRBD1	once	TRBJ2-7	TRBV5-1	TGCGCCAGCAGCCCCCGACAGGGGGCACCTTACGAGCAGTACTTC	CASSPRQGAPYEQYF
.	.	TRBJ1-2	TRBV19	TGTGCCAGTAGTATAGGGGGGCCAGGATTCTATGGCTACACCTTC	CASSIGGPGFYGYTF
.	once	TRBJ1-6	TRBV7-2	TGTGCCAGCAGCTCGCCAGGGTATCCACCCCTCCACTTT	CASSSPGYPPLHF
TRBD1	.	TRBJ1-2	TRBV30	TGTGCCTGGGCGGGACAGGGGGTCTATGGCTACACCTTC	CAWAGQGVYGYTF
.	.	TRBJ1-2	TRBV7-9	TGTGCCAGCAGCTTAGAACAGGTTAACTATGGCTACACCTTC	CASSLEQVNYGYTF
TRBD2	few	TRBJ2-4	TRBV6-5	TGTGCCAGCAAGTCCAGGGAGGGTCGGAACATTCAGTACTTC	CASKSREGRNIQYF
.	.	TRBJ2-5	TRBV20-1	TGCAGTGCTAGAGATCGTGAGACCCAGTACTTC	CSARDRETQYF
.	.	TRBJ2-5	TRBV19	TGTGCCAGTAGTATATCCAGGGGTTTGGAGACCCAGTACTTC	CASSISRGLETQYF
TRBD2	.	TRBJ2-1	TRBV7-8	TGTGCCAGCAGCTCAAGCGGGAGGGTACTGTTCTTC	CASSSSGRVLFF
.	few	TRBJ1-1	TRBV25-1	TGTGCCAGCAGTGCTCTTGTAAGTCCGGGAGCTTTCTTT	CASSALVSPGAFF
.	once	TRBJ1-2	TRBV28	TGTGCCAGCAGTTTAGTGAACAGGGTGGTTCGTGGCTACACCTTC	CASSLVNRVVRGYTF
.	.	TRBJ1-1	TRBV19	TGTGCCATCTTCCTTCTGGAGGGAGGCACTGAAGCTTTCTTT	CAIFLLEGGTEAFF
.	.	TRBJ2-7	TRBV6-1	TGTGCCAGCGTCTGGACAGCGACAGCCTACGAGCAGTACTTC	CASVWTATAYEQYF
TRBD1	.	TRBJ1-1	TRBV5-6	TGTGCCAGCAGCCAGGGACAGATGAACACTGAAGCTTTCTTT	CASSQGQMNTEAFF
.	.	TRBJ1-1	TRBV7-9	TGTTCCAGCAGCCCGTCGACAGGAACTGAAGCTTTCTTT	CSSSPSTGTEAFF
.	.	TRBJ2-3	TRBV27	TGTGCCAGCACCTGGACTGTTTCCACAGATACGCAGTATTTT	CASTWTVSTDTQYF
TRBD1	.	TRBJ2-1	TRBV18	TGTGCCAGCTCACAGGACAGGGTTGAGCAGTTCTTC	CASSQDRVEQFF
.	.	TRBJ2-7	TRBV27	TGTGCCAGCAGTTTATCGGCAGGTTTTACCTACGAGCAGTACTTC	CASSLSAGFTYEQYF
.	.	TRBJ2-3	TRBV5-1	TGCGCCAGCAGCTTTAACACAGATACGCAGTATTTT	CASSFNTDTQYF
.	.	TRBJ1-2	TRBV6-1	TGTGCCATCTTAGGGACATCAGACAACTATGGCTACACCTTC	CAILGTSDNYGYTF
.	.	TRBJ2-7	TRBV10-1	TGCGCCAGCAGTTACTACGAGCAGTACTTC	CASSYYEQYF
.	.	TRBJ2-7	TRBV30	TGTGCCTGGACCCAGGACAGTCAAAGGAAAGAGCAGTACTTC	CAWTQDSQRKEQYF
TRBD1	.	TRBJ2-5	TRBV4-1	TGCGCCAGCAGCCAAGGATCTGGGACAGGGAAAGGAGAGACCCAGTACTTC	CASSQGSGTGKGETQYF
.	.	TRBJ2-2	TRBV10-1	TGCGCCAGCAGTGAGTCCAGGGAACTTAGGGACGGGGAGCTGTTTTTT	CASSESRELRDGELFF
.	few	TRBJ2-7	TRBV27	TGTGCCAGCAGTTCTTCCTACGAGCAGTACTTC	CASSSSYEQYF
TRBD1	.	TRBJ2-7	TRBV28	TGTGCCAGCAGTTCTACCGGGACAGGGAGCCCCTACGAGCAGTACTTC	CASSSTGTGSPYEQYF
TRBD1	.	TRBJ2-7	TRBV4-3	TGCGCCAGCAGCCAAGATATCCCCTTCGGCAGGGGGCAACCCTACGAGCAGTACTTC	CASSQDIPFGRGQPYEQYF
TRBD2	few	TRBJ2-5	TRBV14	TGTGCCAGCAGCCAAGGTCCCCGAACTAGCGGATACCAAGAGACCCAGTACTTC	CASSQGPRTSGYQETQYF
.	.	TRBJ1-1	TRBV6-5	TGTGCCAGCAGCAACTCACAGGGTCGAAACACTGAAGCTTTCTTT	CASSNSQGRNTEAFF
TRBD2	.	TRBJ2-5	TRBV7-6	TGTGCCAGCAGCCATGGGACTAGCGGGGGGGCAGCGGAGACCCAGTACTTC	CASSHGTSGGAAETQYF
TRBD1	.	TRBJ2-7	TRBV10-2	TGCGCCAGCAGTGAGTCTCCAGGGGGCGTACTAGGGCAGTACTTC	CASSESPGGVLGQYF
.	few	TRBJ2-7	TRBV5-1	TGCGCCAGCAGCGAGTCCTACGAGCAGTACTTC	CASSESYEQYF
.	.	TRBJ1-1	TRBV5-4	TGTGCCAGCAGCTTGGACTCGAACACTGAAGCTTTCTTT	CASSLDSNTEAFF
TRBD2	.	TRBJ2-1	TRBV6-5	TGTGCCAGCATAGGCACCGGGACTAGCAACAATGAGCAGTTCTTC	CASIGTGTSNNEQFF
TRBD1	.	TRBJ1-4	TRBV5-1	TGCGCCAGCAGCTTCCGACAGGGGGCTTATAATGAAAAACTGTTTTTT	CASSFRQGAYNEKLFF
.	.	TRBJ2-5	TRBV5-1	TGCGCCAGCAGCTTAAGTGGGGGCCCTCAAGAGACCCAGTACTTC	CASSLSGGPQETQYF
.	.	TRBJ2-7	TRBV2	TGTGCCAGCAGTGAAATAAGGCGACAGGTAAACTACGAGCAGTACTTC	CASSEIRRQVNYEQYF
.	.	TRBJ1-5	TRBV18	TGTGCCAGCTCACCCCTACCCGGGGGGTCCCTTGGGCCCCAGCATTTT	CASSPLPGGSLGPQHF
.	.	TRBJ1-5	TRBV27	TGTGCCAGCTCCAGAAGTGTGTATCAGCCCCAGCATTTT	CASSRSVYQPQHF
.	.	TRBJ1-2	TRBV27	TGTGCCAGCAGTAGAGGGGGTTATGGCTACACCTTC	CASSRGGYGYTF
.	.	TRBJ2-5	TRBV7-8	TGTGCCAGCAGCTTAGGGCAACAAGAGACCCAGTACTTC	CASSLGQQETQYF
.	once	TRBJ1-2	TRBV27	TGTGCCAGCAGTCCCCTCCTGGAGGGCAACTATGGCTACACCTTC	CASSPLLEGNYGYTF
.	.	TRBJ2-7	TRBV5-1	TGCGCCAGCAGCTCCCTCGGGACACACTCCTACGAGCAGTACTTC	CASSSLGTHSYEQYF